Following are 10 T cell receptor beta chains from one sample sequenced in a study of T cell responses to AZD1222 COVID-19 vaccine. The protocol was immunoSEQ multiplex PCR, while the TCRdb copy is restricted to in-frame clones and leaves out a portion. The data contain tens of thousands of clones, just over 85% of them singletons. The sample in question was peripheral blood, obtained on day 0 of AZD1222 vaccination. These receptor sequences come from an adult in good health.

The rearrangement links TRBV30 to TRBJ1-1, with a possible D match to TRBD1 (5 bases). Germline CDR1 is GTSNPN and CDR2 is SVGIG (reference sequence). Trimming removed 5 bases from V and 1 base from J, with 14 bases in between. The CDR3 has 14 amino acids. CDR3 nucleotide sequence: TGTGCCTGGGCCGCCGGGGGGGGGAACACTGAAGCTTTCTTT. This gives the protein CAWAAGGGNTEAFF.

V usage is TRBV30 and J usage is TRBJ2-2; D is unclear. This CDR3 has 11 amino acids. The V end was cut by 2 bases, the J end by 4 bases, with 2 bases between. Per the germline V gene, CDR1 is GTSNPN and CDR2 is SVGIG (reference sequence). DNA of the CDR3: TGTGCCTGGAGTCTCACCGGGGAGCTGTTTTTT. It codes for CAWSLTGELFF.

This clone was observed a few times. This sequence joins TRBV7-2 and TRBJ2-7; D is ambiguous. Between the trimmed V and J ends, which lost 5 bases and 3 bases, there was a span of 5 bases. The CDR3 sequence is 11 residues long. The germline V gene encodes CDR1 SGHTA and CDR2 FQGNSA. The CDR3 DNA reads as TGTGCCAGCAGCCTCGACTACGAGCAGTACTTC. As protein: CASSLDYEQYF.

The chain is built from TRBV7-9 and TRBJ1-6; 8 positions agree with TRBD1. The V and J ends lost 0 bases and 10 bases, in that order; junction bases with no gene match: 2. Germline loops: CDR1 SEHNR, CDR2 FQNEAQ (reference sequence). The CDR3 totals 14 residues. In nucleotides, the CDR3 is TGTGCCAGCAGCTTAGCACAGGGGGGATCACCCCTCCACTTT. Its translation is CASSLAQGGSPLHF. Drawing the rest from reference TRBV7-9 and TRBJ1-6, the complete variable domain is DTGVSQNPRHKITKRGQNVTFRCDPISEHNRLYWYRQTLGQGPEFLTYFQNEAQLEKSRLLSDRFSAERPKGSFSTLEIQRTEQGDSAMYLCASSLAQGGSPLHFGNGTRLTVT.

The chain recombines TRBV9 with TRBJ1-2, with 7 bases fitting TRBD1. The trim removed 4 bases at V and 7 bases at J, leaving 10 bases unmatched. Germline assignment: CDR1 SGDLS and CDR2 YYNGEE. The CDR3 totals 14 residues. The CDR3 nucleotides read TGTGCCAGCAGCTCCACGACAGGGTTCGGTGGCTACACCTTC. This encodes CASSSTTGFGGYTF.

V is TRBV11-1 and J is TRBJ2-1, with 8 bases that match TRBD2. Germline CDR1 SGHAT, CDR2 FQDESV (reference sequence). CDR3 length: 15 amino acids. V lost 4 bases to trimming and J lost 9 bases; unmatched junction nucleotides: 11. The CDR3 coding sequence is TGTGCCAGCAGCTCCCGAGCGGGAGTGTTGAGTGAGCAGTTCTTC. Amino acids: CASSSRAGVLSEQFF.

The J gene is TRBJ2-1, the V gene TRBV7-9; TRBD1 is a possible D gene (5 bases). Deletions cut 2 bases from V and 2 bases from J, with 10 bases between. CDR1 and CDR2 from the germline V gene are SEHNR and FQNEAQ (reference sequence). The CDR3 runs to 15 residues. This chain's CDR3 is CASSLPGSAYNEQFF. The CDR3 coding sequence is TGTGCCAGCAGCTTACCAGGGTCAGCCTACAATGAGCAGTTCTTC.

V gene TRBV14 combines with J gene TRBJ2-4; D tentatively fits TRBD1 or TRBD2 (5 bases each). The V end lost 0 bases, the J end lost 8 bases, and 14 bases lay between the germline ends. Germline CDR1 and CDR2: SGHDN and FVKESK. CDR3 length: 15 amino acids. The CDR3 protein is CASSQELGPRDIQYF. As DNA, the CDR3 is TGTGCCAGCAGCCAAGAACTGGGGCCGCGGGACATTCAGTACTTC. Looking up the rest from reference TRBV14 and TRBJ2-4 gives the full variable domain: EAGVTQFPSHSVIEKGQTVTLRCDPISGHDNLYWYRRVMGKEIKFLLHFVKESKQDESGMPNNRFLAERTGGTYSTLKVQPAELEDSGVYFCASSQELGPRDIQYFGAGTRLSVL.

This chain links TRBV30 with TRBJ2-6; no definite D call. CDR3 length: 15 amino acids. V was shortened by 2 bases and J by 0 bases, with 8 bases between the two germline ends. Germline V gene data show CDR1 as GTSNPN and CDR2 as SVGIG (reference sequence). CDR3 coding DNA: TGTGCCTGGAGTCCTTCCCACTCTGGGGCCAACGTCCTGACTTTC. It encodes CAWSPSHSGANVLTF.

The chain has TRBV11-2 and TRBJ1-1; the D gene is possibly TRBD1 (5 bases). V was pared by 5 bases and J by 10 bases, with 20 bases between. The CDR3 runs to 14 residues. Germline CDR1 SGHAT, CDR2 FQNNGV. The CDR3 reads CASSPLQGSPRAFF. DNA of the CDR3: TGTGCCAGCAGCCCACTTCAGGGCAGTCCGAGAGCTTTCTTT.